The entry below gives a single T cell receptor (beta chain) sequence along with its context. Its antigen remains unidentified. This table comes from immunoSEQ multiplex PCR, and its TCRdb copy is limited to in-frame clones, with some not included. The repertoire holds some 200,000 clones, approximately 89% seen once, with roughly 7% in the top ten. This record belongs to a study of cytomegalovirus exposure and HLA in healthy donors. Whole-study results and caveats: In the 95 to 150 validation repertoires, a later analysis found that first-cohort TCR clusters tended to co-occur. The study designated over 150 TCR beta chains cytomegalovirus-associated. CMV antigen specificity of a few CMV-associated chains was confirmed in vitro.

CDR3 length equals 14 residues. Germline CDR1 and CDR2: SEHNR and FQNEAQ (reference sequence). The trim removed 1 base at V and 12 bases at J, leaving 9 bases unmatched. The receptor's source is a man aged 30-40 years in good health and CMV-seropositive. The sequenced material came from PBMCs. V gene TRBV7-9 combines with J gene TRBJ2-7; TRBD2 matches 10 bases. The CDR3 DNA follows: TGTGCCAGCAGCTTAGAATTGGGGACTAGCGATCTGTACTTC. Its translation is CASSLELGTSDLYF.